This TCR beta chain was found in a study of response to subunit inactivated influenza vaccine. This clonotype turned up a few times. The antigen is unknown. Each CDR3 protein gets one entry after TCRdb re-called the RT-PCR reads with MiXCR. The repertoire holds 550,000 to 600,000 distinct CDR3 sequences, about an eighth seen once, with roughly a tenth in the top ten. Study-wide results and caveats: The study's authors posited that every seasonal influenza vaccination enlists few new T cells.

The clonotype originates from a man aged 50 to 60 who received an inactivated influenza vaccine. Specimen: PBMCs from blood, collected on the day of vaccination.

CDR3 nucleotide sequence: TGTGCCAGCAGCTTCTCTACTGGCGGGGGAACCTACGAGCAGTACTTC. Translating gives CASSFSTGGGTYEQYF. This chain connects TRBV7-9 to TRBJ2-7, with 7 positions matching TRBD2. V lost 3 bases, J lost 2 bases, and 10 bases stayed unmatched. Germline values: CDR1 SEHNR, CDR2 FQNEAQ (reference sequence). The CDR3 sequence is 16 residues long.